The 9 T cell receptor beta chains given below trace back to one sample, sequenced in a study of T cell responses to AZD1222 COVID-19 vaccine. Profiled with immunoSEQ multiplex PCR; TCRdb holds only in-frame clones, not every one. The data hold 120,000 to 150,000 clones, with 92% observed a single time. The sequencing here drew on peripheral blood, taken 28 days after the second AZD1222 dose. These receptors all stem from an adult who received the AZD1222 COVID-19 vaccine.

The chain links TRBV3-1 (or the pseudogene TRBV3-2) to TRBJ2-1, with 7 bases that match TRBD1. V shed 4 bases, J shed 5 bases, and the junction held 20 bases outside the gene matches. The germline CDR1 and CDR2 sequences are LGHDT and YNNKEL (reference sequence). The CDR3 covers 19 residues. Here the CDR3 DNA reads TGTGCCAGCAGCCCCCAACAGGGGAACGCTACTCCTATTAACAATGAGCAGTTCTTC. It translates to CASSPQQGNATPINNEQFF.

The chain combines TRBV30 with TRBJ2-5; D remains ambiguous. Germline V lookup: CDR1 GTSNPN, CDR2 SVGIG (reference sequence). Trimming took 2 bases from V and 3 from J, leaving 22 bases between them. The CDR3 consists of 17 residues. The CDR3 coding sequence is TGTGCCTGGAGTCCAAACCTCTTCCCCCAAAGGGAAGAGACCCAGTACTTC. It translates to CAWSPNLFPQREETQYF.

The chain joins TRBV6-5 to TRBJ1-2; 8 positions match TRBD1. V lost 2 bases and J lost 7; bases outside the gene matches: 6. CDR1 MNHEY and CDR2 SVGAGI come from the germline V gene. The CDR3 spans 14 residues. This CDR3 reads CASSYLDRDGGYTF. The CDR3 nucleotides read TGTGCCAGCAGTTACCTGGACAGGGATGGTGGCTACACCTTC.

This clone occurred once. The chain is built from TRBV24-1 and TRBJ2-3, with D hard to call. Trimming cost V 2 bases and J 7 bases, with 12 bases left between them. Germline V gene sequence: CDR1 KGHDR, CDR2 SFDVKD. CDR3 length: 14 amino acids. The CDR3 spells CATSDSDGQNTQYF. DNA for the CDR3: TGTGCCACCAGTGATTCCGACGGCCAAAATACGCAGTATTTT.

This clone was recorded once. V and J are TRBV27 and TRBJ1-5; D is undetermined. CDR1 and CDR2 (germline): MNHEY, SMNVEV (reference sequence). The germline V and J ends were trimmed by 6 bases and 3 bases, with 9 bases remaining between them. This CDR3 is built from 13 residues. CDR3 in amino acids: CASRLTINQPQHF. CDR3 coding DNA: TGTGCCAGCAGACTTACGATCAATCAGCCCCAGCATTTT.

The CDR3 nucleotides are TGTGCCAGCAGTTACTCGACAGGGCGGAGCTACACCTTC. Its translation: CASSYSTGRSYTF. The V call is TRBV6-5, the J call TRBJ1-2; 7 bases match TRBD1. The CDR3 has 13 residues. Germline V lookup: CDR1 MNHEY, CDR2 SVGAGI. With V trimmed by 0 bases and J by 9 bases, 4 bases remained unmatched.

The chain carries TRBV2 and TRBJ2-7, with a possible D match to TRBD2 (5 bases). Trimming took off 0 bases at V and 5 bases at J, with 20 bases between the two ends. The CDR3 runs 17 residues. Germline V lookup: CDR1 SNHLY, CDR2 FYNNEI. The CDR3 spells CASSEALRRVSRDEQYF. The DNA for the CDR3 is TGTGCCAGCAGTGAAGCGCTTCGGCGGGTCTCTAGAGACGAGCAGTACTTC. Full variable domain (remainder filled in from reference TRBV2 and TRBJ2-7): EPEVTQTPSHQVTQMGQEVILRCVPISNHLYFYWYRQILGQKVEFLVSFYNNEISEKSEIFDDQFSVERPDGSNFTLKIRSTKLEDSAMYFCASSEALRRVSRDEQYFGPGTRLTVT.

The chain has TRBV6-5 and TRBJ1-2; TRBD1 might be the D (6 bases). Germline CDR1 is MNHEY and CDR2 is SVGAGI. This CDR3 has 13 amino acids. V lost 4 bases and J 8 bases, leaving 14 bases between the germline ends. CDR3 sequence: CASSLGGAKGYTF. The CDR3 bases are TGTGCCAGCAGTTTGGGGGGGGCTAAGGGCTACACCTTC.

This clone has a handful of counts. The chain links TRBV6-5 to TRBJ1-1; 7 nucleotides align to TRBD1. The CDR3 extends over 15 amino acids. CDR1 is MNHEY, CDR2 SVGAGI, per germline. The V and J ends lost 6 bases and 1 base, in that order; junction bases with no gene match: 8. DNA for the CDR3: TGTGCCAGCAGCCGCGGGACAGAGAGGAACACTGAAGCTTTCTTT. Translation: CASSRGTERNTEAFF.